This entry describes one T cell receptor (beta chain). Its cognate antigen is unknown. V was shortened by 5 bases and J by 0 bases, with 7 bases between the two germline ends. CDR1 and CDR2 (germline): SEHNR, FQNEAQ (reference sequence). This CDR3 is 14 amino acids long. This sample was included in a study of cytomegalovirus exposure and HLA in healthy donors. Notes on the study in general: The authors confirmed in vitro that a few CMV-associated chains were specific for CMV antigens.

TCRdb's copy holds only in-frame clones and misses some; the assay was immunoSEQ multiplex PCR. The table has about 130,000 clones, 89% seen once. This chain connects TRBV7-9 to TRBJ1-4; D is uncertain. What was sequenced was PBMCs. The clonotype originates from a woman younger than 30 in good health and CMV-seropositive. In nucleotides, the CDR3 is TGTGCCAGCAGCCCCGGGGCAACTAATGAAAAACTGTTTTTT. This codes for CASSPGATNEKLFF.